One sample yielded the 26 T cell receptor beta chains listed below, sequenced in a study of blood T cell repertoires in COVID-19. Here immunoSEQ multiplex PCR was the method, and the copy in TCRdb shows in-frame clones only, minus some. The repertoire holds fewer than 300,000 clones, with 88% as singletons. The specimen sequenced was peripheral blood. These receptors all stem from a woman in her 30s with acute or convalescent COVID-19.

This chain joins TRBV5-1 and TRBJ2-3; possibly TRBD1 for D (5 bases). Germline-derived CDR1 and CDR2 are SGHRS and YFSETQ. V gave up 4 bases and J gave up 0 bases, with 18 bases separating them. The CDR3 covers 17 residues. CDR3 amino acids: CASSLPREGLSTDTQYF. For the CDR3, the DNA is TGCGCCAGCAGCCTCCCCAGGGAAGGGTTAAGCACAGATACGCAGTATTTT.

J is TRBJ2-5 and V is TRBV21-1; whether TRBD1, the table's D call, matches the DNA was not checked. TRBV21-1 is tagged as a pseudogene. This CDR3 contains 15 residues. Here the CDR3 reads CASSKVGAGGETQYF. The DNA for the CDR3 is TGTGCCAGCAGCAAAGTCGGAGCAGGGGGGGAGACCCAGTACTTC.

This chain links TRBV7-2 with TRBJ2-7; D not certain. The CDR3 sequence is 14 residues long. V was trimmed by 3 bases and J by 0 bases, leaving 9 bases between them. The V gene's germline CDR1 is SGHTA and CDR2 FQGNSA. DNA for the CDR3: TGTGCCAGCAGCTTGGCAGGTACCTCCTACGAGCAGTACTTC. Protein product: CASSLAGTSYEQYF.

This chain joins TRBV19 and TRBJ2-7, with D possibly TRBD1 on 5 matching bases. Trimming shortened V by 3 bases and J by 6 bases, and 18 bases separated the two germline ends. The CDR3 runs to 15 residues. CDR1 and CDR2 from the germline V gene are LNHDA and SQIVND (reference sequence). The DNA for the CDR3 is TGTGCCAGTAGTATCGGCGGCAGGGATAGTAGCGAGCAGTACTTC. Its protein is CASSIGGRDSSEQYF. The whole variable domain, filled in from reference TRBV19 and TRBJ2-7, reads DGGITQSPKYLFRKEGQNVTLSCEQNLNHDAMYWYRQDPGQGLRLIYYSQIVNDFQKGDIAEGYSVSREKKESFPLTVTSAQKNPTAFYLCASSIGGRDSSEQYFGPGTRLTVT.

The chain couples TRBV5-1 to TRBJ2-5; D perhaps matches TRBD2 (6 bases). V lost 3 bases and J 4 bases, leaving 10 bases between the germline ends. The CDR3 length is 13 residues. Germline CDR1 reads SGHRS; CDR2 reads YFSETQ. The CDR3 DNA follows: TGCGCCAGCAGCTCGGAGGGCCTAGAGACCCAGTACTTC. Translated, it gives CASSSEGLETQYF.

V usage is TRBV5-6 and J usage is TRBJ2-7; the match to TRBD2 covers 7 bases. CDR1 and CDR2 from the germline V gene are SGHDT and YYEEEE. V lost 0 bases and J lost 5; bases outside the gene matches: 5. The CDR3 is made up of 14 amino acids. CDR3: CASSLVLAAHEQYF. In DNA, the CDR3 is TGTGCCAGCAGCTTGGTTCTAGCGGCCCACGAGCAGTACTTC. The full variable domain, its missing parts supplied by reference TRBV5-6 and TRBJ2-7, is DAGVTQSPTHLIKTRGQQVTLRCSPKSGHDTVSWYQQALGQGPQFIFQYYEEEERQRGNFPDRFSGHQFPNYSSELNVNALLLGDSALYLCASSLVLAAHEQYFGPGTRLTVT.

The chain couples TRBV27 to TRBJ1-5; 8 nucleotides align to TRBD1. Trimming cost V 5 bases and J 6 bases; bases outside gene matches: 12. The germline gives CDR1 MNHEY, CDR2 SMNVEV (reference sequence). The CDR3 length is 16 residues. The CDR3 DNA reads TGTGCCAGCAGTCCTCGGGGGACAGGTAGTATTCAGCCCCAGCATTTT. Amino acid sequence: CASSPRGTGSIQPQHF.

The chain couples TRBV7-9 to TRBJ2-1, with 7 positions matching TRBD2. This CDR3 is 15 amino acids long. Germline CDR1 is SEHNR and CDR2 is FQNEAQ (reference sequence). The trim removed 5 bases at V and 7 bases at J, leaving 11 bases unmatched. This CDR3 is CASSPTLWGGNEQFF. CDR3 nucleotide sequence: TGTGCCAGCAGCCCCACTTTGTGGGGGGGGAATGAGCAGTTCTTC. Looking up the rest from reference TRBV7-9 and TRBJ2-1 gives the full variable domain: DTGVSQNPRHKITKRGQNVTFRCDPISEHNRLYWYRQTLGQGPEFLTYFQNEAQLEKSRLLSDRFSAERPKGSFSTLEIQRTEQGDSAMYLCASSPTLWGGNEQFFGPGTRLTVL.

The chain couples TRBV10-3 to TRBJ2-1, with 8 bases identical to TRBD2. This CDR3 is built from 15 residues. CDR1 and CDR2 (germline): ENHRY, SYGVKD. The V segment lost 6 bases and the J segment 7 bases; nucleotides outside the gene matches: 11. CDR3 residues: CAIRDQRESVNEQFF. The DNA for the CDR3 is TGTGCCATCAGAGACCAGCGGGAGTCGGTGAATGAGCAGTTCTTC.

V is TRBV19 and J is TRBJ2-3; TRBD2 agrees at 11 bases. Trimming at V came to 4 bases and at J to 7 bases, leaving 10 bases not matched to a gene. The V gene's germline CDR1 is LNHDA and CDR2 SQIVND (reference sequence). The CDR3 has 16 amino acids. CDR3 in DNA: TGTGCCAGTAGTACCATAGCGGGAGGGCCGTCTCATACGCAGTATTTT. Encoded protein: CASSTIAGGPSHTQYF.

V gene TRBV5-4 combines with J gene TRBJ2-1, with D perhaps TRBD2 (7 bases). This CDR3 spans 15 amino acids. Looked up from germline, CDR1 is SGHNT and CDR2 is YYREEE (reference sequence). V was trimmed by 4 bases and J by 7 bases, leaving 18 bases between them. CDR3 loop: CASSRGEGLMNEQFF. CDR3 nucleotides: TGTGCCAGCAGCAGGGGGGAGGGCCTGATGAATGAGCAGTTCTTC. Supplemented by reference TRBV5-4 and TRBJ2-1, the full variable domain reads ETGVTQSPTHLIKTRGQQVTLRCSSQSGHNTVSWYQQALGQGPQFIFQYYREEENGRGNFPPRFSGLQFPNYSSELNVNALELDDSALYLCASSRGEGLMNEQFFGPGTRLTVL.

This chain links TRBV7-6 with TRBJ2-2; D unresolved. The germline CDR1 and CDR2 sequences are SGHVS and FNYEAQ. The V end lost 2 bases, the J end lost 3 bases, and 4 bases lay between the germline ends. CDR3 length: 13 amino acids. The CDR3, as DNA: TGTGCCAGCAGCTTAATCTACACCGGGGAGCTGTTTTTT. Encoded protein: CASSLIYTGELFF.

This rearrangement joins TRBV2 to TRBJ1-3, with D tentatively TRBD1 (6 bases). Germline-derived CDR1 and CDR2 are SNHLY and FYNNEI. The V gene lost 7 bases and the J gene lost 1 base, with 14 bases spanning the gap. The length of the CDR3 is 15 residues. The CDR3 region has the DNA TGTGCCAGCAAAATCGGACAGATGTCTGGAAACACCATATATTTT. Translation gives CASKIGQMSGNTIYF.

This sequence joins TRBV5-1 and TRBJ2-5; 7 positions agree with TRBD1. This CDR3 has 12 residues. V shed 5 bases, J shed 2 bases, and the junction held 0 bases outside the gene matches. Germline loops: CDR1 SGHRS, CDR2 YFSETQ. The DNA of the CDR3 is TGCGCCAGCAGGGGACAGCAAGAGACCCAGTACTTC. Amino acid sequence: CASRGQQETQYF.

This chain links TRBV5-4 with TRBJ2-3; TRBD2 matches at 10 bases. The V segment lost 3 bases and the J segment 3 bases; nucleotides outside the gene matches: 10. Looked up from germline, CDR1 is SGHNT and CDR2 is YYREEE (reference sequence). This CDR3 has 17 residues. CDR3 sequence reads: CASSSPLAGVGTDTQYF. The CDR3 region has the DNA TGTGCCAGCAGCTCCCCCCTAGCGGGAGTAGGGACAGATACGCAGTATTTT.

The chain employs TRBV29-1 and TRBJ2-3, with 11 bases lining up with TRBD2. The CDR3 length is 14 residues. From germline, CDR1 is SQVTM and CDR2 ANQGSEA. V shed 7 bases, J shed 2 bases, and the junction held 5 bases outside the gene matches. The DNA for the CDR3 is TGCAGCGGGGGACTAGCGGTAAACACAGATACGCAGTATTTT. It codes for CSGGLAVNTDTQYF.

For the CDR3, the DNA is TGTGCCAGCAGCCAAGGCAGTAGCGGGTCTGAGACCCAGTACTTC. Its translation: CASSQGSSGSETQYF. The gene calls are TRBV3-1 (or the pseudogene TRBV3-2) and TRBJ2-5; 7 bases align to TRBD2. This CDR3 spans 15 amino acids. Trimming took 1 base from V and 5 from J; bases not matched to a gene: 7. Germline V CDR1 and CDR2: LGHDT, YNNKEL (reference sequence).

The chain is built from TRBV30 and TRBJ2-7; possible D gene TRBD2, 5 bases. The CDR3 is 12 residues long. Germline CDR1 GTSNPN, CDR2 SVGIG (reference sequence). Trimming removed 7 bases from V and 0 bases from J, with 10 bases in between. CDR3: CALDWNSYEQYF. The CDR3, as DNA: TGTGCCTTGGACTGGAACTCCTACGAGCAGTACTTC. Combining the CDR3 with reference TRBV30 and TRBJ2-7 gives the whole variable domain SQTIHQWPATLVQPVGSPLSLECTVEGTSNPNLYWYRQAAGRGLQLLFYSVGIGQISSEVPQNLSASRPQDRQFILSSKKLLLSDSGFYLCALDWNSYEQYFGPGTRLTVT.

This clone was observed once. The V and J genes are TRBV19 and TRBJ1-3; perhaps TRBD1 as D (5 bases). The germline V gene has CDR1 LNHDA and CDR2 SQIVND (reference sequence). V dropped 6 bases and J dropped 4 bases, with 16 bases sitting between them. The CDR3 is made up of 15 amino acids. The CDR3: CASSLLPGDGNTIYF. For the CDR3, the DNA is TGTGCCAGTAGCCTCCTGCCGGGGGACGGAAACACCATATATTTT.

This clone was counted a single time. V usage is TRBV24-1 and J usage is TRBJ1-6; 8 nucleotides agree with TRBD1. This CDR3 contains 15 residues. The junction had 12 bases not matched to a gene; V was cut back by 11 bases and J by 7 bases. Germline CDR1 reads KGHDR; CDR2 reads SFDVKD. The chain's CDR3 is CAIIPQGQENSPLHF. The CDR3 nucleotides are TGTGCCATAATACCTCAGGGACAGGAAAATTCACCCCTCCACTTT.

The chain joins TRBV6-2 or TRBV6-3 to TRBJ1-1; D is ambiguous. Germline CDR1 MNHEY, CDR2 SVGEGT. V lost 1 base and J lost 1, with 4 bases in between. The CDR3 spans 13 residues. DNA for the CDR3: TGTGCCAGCAGTTACTGGAGGAACACTGAAGCTTTCTTT. This gives the protein CASSYWRNTEAFF.

CDR3 region: CASLGSGRAGYNEQFF. Written as DNA, the CDR3 is TGTGCCAGTTTGGGTAGCGGGAGGGCCGGATACAATGAGCAGTTCTTC. V is TRBV19 and J is TRBJ2-1; 11 bases align to TRBD2. Germline V lookup: CDR1 LNHDA, CDR2 SQIVND (reference sequence). The junction had 10 bases not matched to a gene; V was cut back by 8 bases and J by 4 bases. The CDR3 has 16 amino acids.

The chain links TRBV6-6 to TRBJ1-1; 8 nucleotides line up with TRBD1. The trim removed 6 bases at V and 1 base at J, leaving 4 bases unmatched. Germline V gene sequence: CDR1 MNHNY, CDR2 SVGAGI (reference sequence). This CDR3 contains 14 residues. The CDR3 DNA reads as TGTGCCAGCAGCGACAGGGGTTGGAACACTGAAGCTTTCTTT. Protein: CASSDRGWNTEAFF.

V is TRBV7-9 and J is TRBJ1-2; D is perhaps TRBD1 (5 bases). The CDR3 is 15 residues long. Germline V lookup: CDR1 SEHNR, CDR2 FQNEAQ (reference sequence). V was clipped by 8 bases and J by 4 bases, with 20 bases between them. The CDR3 DNA sequence: TGTGCCAGCCACAATAGCCGGGAGGGGACCTATGGCTACACCTTC. Its protein is CASHNSREGTYGYTF.

The genes are TRBV19 and TRBJ1-1, with TRBD1 matching over 8 bases. CDR3 length: 13 residues. Germline trimming cut 5 bases from V and 11 bases from J; bases unmatched to any gene: 10. Germline V gene data show CDR1 as LNHDA and CDR2 as SQIVND (reference sequence). The CDR3 reads CASSEQDRARAFF. Here the CDR3 DNA reads TGTGCCAGTAGTGAACAGGACAGGGCGCGGGCTTTCTTT.

This clone was detected a few times. The DNA for the CDR3 is TGTGCCAGCAGTTACGACGGGACTAGCGGGAGAGGTCGGAATGAGCAGTTCTTC. This encodes CASSYDGTSGRGRNEQFF. This chain links TRBV6-2 or TRBV6-3 with TRBJ2-1, with TRBD2 identical over 14 bases. Germline V gives CDR1 MNHEY, CDR2 SVGEGT. The CDR3 length is 18 residues. The V and J ends lost 2 bases and 7 bases, in that order; junction bases with no gene match: 10.